The 22 T cell receptor beta chains listed next were all sequenced from one sample in a study of control samples from healthy donors and cancer patients. The repertoire was sequenced with immunoSEQ multiplex PCR; TCRdb's copy has only in-frame clones and lacks some. The table shows approximately 100,000 clones, with just under 95% occurring only once. Sequenced: blood. The receptors stem from a human donor in good health. The donor label of this sample is uncertain.

This chain links TRBV5-5 with TRBJ1-1, with D maybe TRBD1 (6 bases). V lost 3 bases and J 0 bases, leaving 15 bases between the germline ends. The germline V gene has CDR1 SGHKS and CDR2 YYEKEE (reference sequence). This CDR3 comprises 16 residues. This CDR3 is CASSSPPTGVNTEAFF. CDR3 bases: TGTGCCAGCAGCTCCCCTCCGACAGGTGTGAACACTGAAGCTTTCTTT.

J is TRBJ2-1 and V is TRBV9; D is ambiguous. This CDR3 contains 15 residues. Germline values: CDR1 SGDLS, CDR2 YYNGEE. Between the trimmed V and J ends, which lost 0 bases and 3 bases, there was a span of 10 bases. CDR3 sequence reads: CASSVAETGYNEQFF. CDR3 sequence (DNA): TGTGCCAGCAGCGTAGCTGAGACCGGCTACAATGAGCAGTTCTTC.

The rearrangement links TRBV15 to TRBJ2-7; D not certain. Per the germline V gene, CDR1 is LNHNV and CDR2 is YYDKDF (reference sequence). V was trimmed by 6 bases and J by 3 bases, leaving 6 bases between them. This CDR3 contains 11 residues. The CDR3 DNA sequence: TGTGCCACCAGTGACAACTACGAGCAGTACTTC. Protein sequence: CATSDNYEQYF.

This clone occurred once. This sequence joins TRBV19 and TRBJ1-5, with a tentative D call TRBD1 (5 bases). The CDR3 is 13 amino acids. Trimming shortened V by 9 bases and J by 8 bases, and 17 bases separated the two germline ends. Per the germline V gene, CDR1 is LNHDA and CDR2 is SQIVND (reference sequence). CDR3 DNA sequence: TGTGCCAGCACGGGACGGCCCAGAGAGCCCCAGCATTTT. The encoded protein is CASTGRPREPQHF.

The chain carries TRBV4-1 and TRBJ1-2; D gene unclear. V lost 3 bases, J lost 2 bases, and 13 bases lay in between. The CDR3 spans 15 residues. Germline-derived CDR1 and CDR2 are MGHRA and YSYEKL. CDR3 DNA: TGCGCCAGCAGCCAGGAGAATGCCCCAAACTATGGCTACACCTTC. Its protein product is CASSQENAPNYGYTF.

This chain connects TRBV7-9 to TRBJ2-7, with 8 bases aligning to TRBD1. The CDR3 is made up of 15 amino acids. V dropped 1 base and J dropped 1; count of bases not matched to a gene: 3. The germline V gene has CDR1 SEHNR and CDR2 FQNEAQ (reference sequence). The CDR3 nucleotides read TGTGCCAGCAGCTTAGTAGGGACAGGTTCCTACGAGCAGTACTTC. Residues: CASSLVGTGSYEQYF.

The chain links TRBV6-6 to TRBJ1-5; no clear D gene. CDR1 is MNHNY, CDR2 SVGAGI, per germline (reference sequence). With 4 bases removed from V and 4 bases from J, the gap between germline ends came to 11 bases. CDR3 size: 14 residues. Here the CDR3 reads CASSSAQLNQPQHF. Here the CDR3 DNA reads TGTGCCAGCAGTTCCGCCCAGTTGAATCAGCCCCAGCATTTT.

The rearrangement links TRBV6-5 to TRBJ1-3; maybe TRBD1 (5 bases). The length of the CDR3 is 14 residues. Germline V gene data show CDR1 as MNHEY and CDR2 as SVGAGI. The V and J ends lost 9 bases and 4 bases respectively, with 16 bases between them. This chain's CDR3 is CASAPLTDGNTIYF. CDR3 in DNA: TGTGCCAGTGCCCCCTTGACAGACGGAAACACCATATATTTT.

This chain connects TRBV14 to TRBJ2-2, with D tentatively TRBD1 (6 bases). This CDR3 has 17 residues. V was trimmed by 2 bases and J by 7 bases, leaving 20 bases between them. The germline CDR1 and CDR2 sequences are SGHDN and FVKESK. Here the CDR3 reads CASSQKPGQGIVGELFF. The CDR3 DNA reads TGTGCCAGCAGCCAAAAGCCGGGACAAGGGATAGTCGGGGAGCTGTTTTTT.

On this clone: Other DNA sequences in the same sample also yield this CDR3. This chain links TRBV2 with TRBJ2-1; 7 positions match TRBD1. Per germline, CDR1 SNHLY and CDR2 FYNNEI. The length of the CDR3 is 13 residues. J gave up 9 bases and V 1 base, and 3 bases lay outside the gene matches. CDR3 in DNA: TGTGCCAGCAGTGAAGAGGGGGCGGGTGAGCAGTTCTTC. Residues: CASSEEGAGEQFF.

The chain joins TRBV18 to TRBJ2-1, with TRBD2 as a possible D gene (7 bases). The CDR3 extends over 15 amino acids. Trimming shortened V by 5 bases and J by 2 bases, and 13 bases separated the two germline ends. Germline V gene sequence: CDR1 KGHSH, CDR2 LQKENI. CDR3 nucleotides: TGTGCCAGCTCAGAGGGGGGGAGTGCCTACAATGAGCAGTTCTTC. Translation: CASSEGGSAYNEQFF.

CDR3 loop: CASSWGTLGGYTF. CDR3 nucleotides: TGTGCCAGTAGTTGGGGCACCCTCGGTGGCTACACCTTC. This chain uses TRBV19 with TRBJ1-2; tentative D call: TRBD1 (5 bases). The CDR3 covers 13 residues. The V end was cut by 5 bases, the J end by 7 bases, with 14 bases between. The V gene's germline CDR1 is LNHDA and CDR2 SQIVND (reference sequence).

CDR3 sequence reads: CASSIVHRNTEAFF. The CDR3 DNA sequence: TGTGCCAGTAGTATAGTACACAGGAACACTGAAGCTTTCTTT. The chain recombines TRBV19 with TRBJ1-1; D call uncertain. This CDR3 has 14 residues. Germline CDR1 is LNHDA and CDR2 is SQIVND (reference sequence). Trimming stripped 1 base from V and 1 base from J, with 7 bases between.

The J gene is TRBJ1-4, the V gene TRBV7-8; D might be TRBD1 (6 bases). Germline lookup yields CDR1 SGHVS and CDR2 FQNEAQ. The CDR3 has 14 residues. V was shortened by 6 bases and J by 7 bases, with 15 bases between the two germline ends. This chain's CDR3 is CASREQGGREKLFF. The CDR3 DNA reads TGTGCCAGCAGGGAACAGGGAGGACGTGAAAAACTGTTTTTT.

The chain recombines TRBV7-8 with TRBJ2-3; D might be TRBD1 or TRBD2, each matching 5 bases. The CDR3 sequence is 17 residues long. Trimming took off 1 base at V and 0 bases at J, with 14 bases between the two ends. The germline CDR1 and CDR2 sequences are SGHVS and FQNEAQ. In nucleotides, the CDR3 is TGTGCCAGCAGCTTAGGAGGGGCTGCCCCCAGCACAGATACGCAGTATTTT. Amino acid sequence: CASSLGGAAPSTDTQYF.

As for this clone: This sample includes further DNA sequences coding for the same CDR3. The rearrangement links TRBV7-9 to TRBJ1-6, with 7 bases that match TRBD1. The CDR3 loop spans 17 amino acids. V was clipped by 5 bases and J by 7 bases; unmatched bases: 14. CDR1 is SEHNR and CDR2 is FQNEAQ in the germline V gene (reference sequence). The CDR3 is CASSLGGGGLGNSPLHF. The CDR3, as DNA: TGTGCCAGCAGCCTAGGGGGCGGGGGTCTCGGAAATTCACCCCTCCACTTT.

The CDR3 DNA reads as TGTGCCAGCACCCTTATGAACACTGAAGCTTTCTTT. Its protein is CASTLMNTEAFF. The chain combines TRBV6-5 with TRBJ1-1; unclear D gene. Trimming removed 7 bases at V and 0 bases at J, with 6 bases between. Per the germline V gene, CDR1 is MNHEY and CDR2 is SVGAGI. This CDR3 comprises 12 residues.

CDR3 nucleotide sequence: TGTGCCAGCAAAGGGGGGAACACCGGGGAGCTGTTTTTT. Protein sequence: CASKGGNTGELFF. The gene calls are TRBV11-2 and TRBJ2-2; maybe TRBD1 (6 bases). Germline CDR1 and CDR2: SGHAT and FQNNGV. The CDR3 is 13 residues long. Between the trimmed V and J ends, which lost 7 bases and 1 base, there was a span of 7 bases.

This chain links TRBV2 with TRBJ2-2; TRBD1 agrees at 10 bases. CDR3 length equals 16 residues. Per the germline V gene, CDR1 is SNHLY and CDR2 is FYNNEI. The J segment lost 2 bases and the V segment lost 6 bases, leaving 6 bases of the junction unmatched. The CDR3 is CASRGGQGINTGELFF. The CDR3 DNA reads as TGTGCCAGCAGAGGGGGACAGGGGATTAACACCGGGGAGCTGTTTTTT.

The chain is built from TRBV30 and TRBJ1-2; D is unresolved. The V end was cut by 0 bases, the J end by 8 bases, with 10 bases between. Germline V CDR1 and CDR2: GTSNPN, SVGIG (reference sequence). The CDR3 is 12 amino acids. The CDR3 region is CAWSVDGSGYTF. For the CDR3, the DNA is TGTGCCTGGAGTGTAGACGGTTCAGGCTACACCTTC.

The chain combines TRBV6-6 with TRBJ1-6, with D maybe TRBD1 (5 bases). The germline V gene encodes CDR1 MNHNY and CDR2 SVGAGI (reference sequence). CDR3 length: 14 amino acids. The V end was cut by 1 base, the J end by 14 bases, with 15 bases between. The CDR3 DNA is TGTGCCAGCAGTTACTGGCAGGGTGGGGAAGCCCTCCACTTT. Residues: CASSYWQGGEALHF.

The chain carries TRBV4-1 and TRBJ2-3; a possible D gene is TRBD2 (6 bases). V lost 4 bases to trimming and J lost 9 bases, with 17 bases between them. This CDR3 region has 14 residues. CDR1 and CDR2 from the germline V gene are MGHRA and YSYEKL. The CDR3 DNA sequence: TGCGCCAGCAGCCGGGAGGACACTCCTGGGACGCAGTATTTT. It codes for CASSREDTPGTQYF.